This T cell receptor beta chain appears in the sequencing data of a study of T cells in localized non-small cell lung cancer. This CDR3 region has 12 residues. Germline CDR1 LNHNV, CDR2 YYDKDF (reference sequence). Trimming took off 5 bases at V and 8 bases at J, with 10 bases between the two ends. Concerning this clone itself: Its matching antigen is unknown.

Study results and caveats: For the top 100 tumor clones, a median roughly 56 also appeared in adjacent lung. Maximal T cell clonality occurred in uninvolved adjacent lung, with tumor ranking below it.

Only in-frame clones appear in the TCRdb table, and some are missing; sequencing was by immunoSEQ multiplex PCR. The top ten clones hold 4.2% of a sample with 25,000 to 30,000 clones, roughly 90% of them seen once. This specimen was peripheral blood mononuclear cells, taken before any cancer treatment. This receptor was taken from a woman aged 35 to 70 with stage III lung adenocarcinoma. The chain couples TRBV15 to TRBJ2-1; D is perhaps TRBD2 (5 bases). The CDR3 here is CATSSPGDEQFF. CDR3 DNA: TGTGCCACCAGCTCTCCCGGGGATGAGCAGTTCTTC.